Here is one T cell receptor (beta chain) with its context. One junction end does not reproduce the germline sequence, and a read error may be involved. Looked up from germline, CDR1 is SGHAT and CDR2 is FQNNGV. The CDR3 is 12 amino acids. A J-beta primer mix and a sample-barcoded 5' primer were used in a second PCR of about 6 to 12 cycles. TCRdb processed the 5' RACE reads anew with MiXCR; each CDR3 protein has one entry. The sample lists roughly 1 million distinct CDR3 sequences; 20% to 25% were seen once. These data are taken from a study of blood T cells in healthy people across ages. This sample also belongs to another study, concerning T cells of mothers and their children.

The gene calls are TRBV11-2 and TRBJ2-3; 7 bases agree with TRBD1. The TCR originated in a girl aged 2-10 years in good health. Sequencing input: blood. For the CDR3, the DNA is TGTGCCAGCAGCATCACGGGAACAGGGGTGATGTTT. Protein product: CASSITGTGVMF.